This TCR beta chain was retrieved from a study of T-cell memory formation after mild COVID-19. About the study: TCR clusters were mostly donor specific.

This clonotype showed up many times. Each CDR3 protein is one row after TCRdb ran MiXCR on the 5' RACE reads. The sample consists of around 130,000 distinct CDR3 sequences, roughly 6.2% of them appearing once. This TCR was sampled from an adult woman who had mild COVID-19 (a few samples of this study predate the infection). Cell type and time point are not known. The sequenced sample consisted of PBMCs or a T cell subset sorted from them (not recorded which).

CDR3 in amino acids: CASSLQSDTQYF. For the CDR3, the DNA is TGTGCCAGCAGCTTACAGTCAGATACGCAGTATTTT. The rearrangement uses TRBV7-8 and TRBJ2-3, with D unclear. Germline V CDR1 and CDR2: SGHVS, FQNEAQ. The V end was cut by 2 bases, the J end by 4 bases, with 4 bases between. The CDR3 is 12 residues long.